This T cell receptor (beta chain) was captured by sequencing in a study of blood T cell repertoires in COVID-19. The germline V gene has CDR1 SGHNT and CDR2 YENEEA. The V end lost 1 base, the J end lost 10 bases, and 10 bases lay between the germline ends. The CDR3 spans 12 residues. Using immunoSEQ multiplex PCR, the repertoire was profiled, and TCRdb retains in-frame clones only, with some absent. The sample has about 270,000 clones, about 88% seen once. What was sequenced was PBMCs or T cells enriched from blood (not recorded which). The chain uses TRBV11-3 and TRBJ1-1; the D gene is possibly TRBD1 (6 bases). The receptor was isolated from a woman aged 50 to 60 who had recovered from COVID-19. The DNA of the CDR3 is TGTGCCAGCAGCTTAGTGGCCAGGGGAGCTTTCTTT. Translated, it gives CASSLVARGAFF.